This T cell receptor (beta chain) was obtained from a study of T-cell reconstitution after alpha-beta-depleted transplantation in children. TCRbeta library construction was performed incorporating unique molecular identifiers. Using its own MiXCR run on the PCR reads, TCRdb lists one record per CDR3 protein. Of about 280,000 distinct CDR3 sequences in the sample, 11% were seen once. The CDR3 consists of 15 residues. The trim removed 5 bases at V and 4 bases at J, leaving 8 bases unmatched. The germline gives CDR1 MDHEN, CDR2 SYDVKM. This clonotype was detected ten times or more. The rearrangement links TRBV28 to TRBJ1-5, with 7 bases that match TRBD1. The specimen comprised peripheral blood, sampled 180 days after TCRalphabeta/CD19-depleted stem cell transplant. The receptor's source is a male patient between 2 and 10 years old who had a stem cell transplant for chronic granulomatous disease, so the T cells may come from the graft donor. The CDR3 nucleotides read TGTGCCAGCAGTCCCCGGGCAGGGGGTAATCAGCCCCAGCATTTT. It codes for CASSPRAGGNQPQHF.